This section outlines one T cell receptor beta chain sequence together with its context. Germline CDR1 is GTSNPN and CDR2 is SVGIG (reference sequence). Trimming removed 3 bases at V and 4 bases at J, with 12 bases between. The CDR3 contains 13 residues. This record comes from a study of blood T cell repertoires in COVID-19. Study details: Acute and convalescent COVID-19 samples came from the United States, Italy and Spain. Sources were T cells, B-cell-depleted T cells, or PBMCs; the material itself was cDNA or gDNA.

The method was immunoSEQ multiplex PCR; TCRdb's version includes in-frame clones alone and lacks a portion of them. In the table there are some 200,000 clones, less than 90% of which are singletons. The chain couples TRBV30 to TRBJ1-2, with D perhaps matching TRBD1 (5 bases). Specimen: peripheral blood. The sequence was collected from a woman aged 55-70 years who had recovered from COVID-19. The CDR3 bases are TGTGCCTGGAGCCAGGGCCCCCCCTATGGCTACACCTTC. Translated: CAWSQGPPYGYTF.